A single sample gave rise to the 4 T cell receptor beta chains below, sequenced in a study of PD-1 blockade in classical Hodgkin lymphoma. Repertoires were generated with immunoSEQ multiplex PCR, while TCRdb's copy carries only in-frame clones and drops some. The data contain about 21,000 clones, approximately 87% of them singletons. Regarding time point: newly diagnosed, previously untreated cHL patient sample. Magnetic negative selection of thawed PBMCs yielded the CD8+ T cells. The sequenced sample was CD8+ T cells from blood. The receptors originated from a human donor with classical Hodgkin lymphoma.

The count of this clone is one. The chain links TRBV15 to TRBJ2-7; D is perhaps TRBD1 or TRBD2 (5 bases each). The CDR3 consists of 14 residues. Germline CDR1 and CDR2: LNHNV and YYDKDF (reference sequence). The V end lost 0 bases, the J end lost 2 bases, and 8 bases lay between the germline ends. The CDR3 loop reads CATSRERGAYEQYF. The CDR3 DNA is TGTGCCACCAGCAGAGAGAGGGGAGCCTACGAGCAGTACTTC.

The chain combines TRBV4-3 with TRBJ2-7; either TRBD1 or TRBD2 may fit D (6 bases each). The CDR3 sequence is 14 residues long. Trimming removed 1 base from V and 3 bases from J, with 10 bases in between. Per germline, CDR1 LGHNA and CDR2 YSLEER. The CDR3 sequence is CASSQVRGGYEQYF. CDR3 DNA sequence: TGCGCCAGCAGCCAAGTCAGGGGAGGCTACGAGCAGTACTTC.

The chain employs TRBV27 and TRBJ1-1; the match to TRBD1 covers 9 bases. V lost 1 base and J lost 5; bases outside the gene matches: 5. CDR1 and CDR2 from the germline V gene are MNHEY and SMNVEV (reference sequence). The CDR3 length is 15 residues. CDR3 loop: CASSLLGQGFTEAFF. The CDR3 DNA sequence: TGTGCCAGCAGTTTATTGGGACAGGGATTTACTGAAGCTTTCTTT.

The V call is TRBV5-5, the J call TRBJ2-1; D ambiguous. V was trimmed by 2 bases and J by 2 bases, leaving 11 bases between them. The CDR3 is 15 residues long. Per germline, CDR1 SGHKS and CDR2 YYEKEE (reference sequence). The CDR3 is CASSLSGSPYNEQFF. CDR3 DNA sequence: TGTGCCAGCAGCTTATCGGGCTCCCCCTACAATGAGCAGTTCTTC. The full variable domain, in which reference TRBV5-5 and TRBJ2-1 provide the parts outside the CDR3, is DAGVTQSPTHLIKTRGQQVTLRCSPISGHKSVSWYQQVLGQGPQFIFQYYEKEERGRGNFPDRFSARQFPNYSSELNVNALLLGDSALYLCASSLSGSPYNEQFFGPGTRLTVL.